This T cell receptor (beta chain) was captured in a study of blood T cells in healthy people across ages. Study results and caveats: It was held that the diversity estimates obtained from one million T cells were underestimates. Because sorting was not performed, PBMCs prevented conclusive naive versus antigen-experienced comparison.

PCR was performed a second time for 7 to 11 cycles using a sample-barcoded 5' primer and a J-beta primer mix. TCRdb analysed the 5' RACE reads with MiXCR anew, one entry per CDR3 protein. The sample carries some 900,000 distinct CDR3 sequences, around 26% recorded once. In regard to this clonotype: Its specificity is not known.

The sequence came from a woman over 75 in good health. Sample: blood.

This chain's CDR3 is CASSTDRGRDLVGYTF. The CDR3 coding sequence is TGCGCCAGCAGCACAGACCGGGGGCGAGATTTGGTAGGCTACACCTTC. The rearrangement links TRBV5-1 to TRBJ1-2, with D perhaps matching TRBD1 (6 bases). Germline V gives CDR1 SGHRS, CDR2 YFSETQ. The V gene lost 4 bases and the J gene lost 8 bases, with 24 bases spanning the gap. The CDR3 spans 16 residues.